This TCR beta chain is drawn from a study of CD8 T cells in ankylosing spondylitis. The study, taken as a whole, reports: There was a TCR beta motif, made of fewer than 10 highly homologous variants, that appeared characteristic of ankylosing spondylitis blood.

V lost 1 base, J lost 5 bases, and 11 bases lay in between. CDR3 size: 14 residues. Germline values: CDR1 LNHNV, CDR2 YYDKDF (reference sequence). This clonotype was seen only a few times. Its target is unknown. Via MiXCR, TCRdb re-called the 5' RACE reads, giving one row per CDR3 protein. The repertoire holds about 450,000 distinct CDR3 sequences, with around 26% as singletons. Sequenced input: blood, either unsorted or a sorted T cell fraction (not recorded which). The source of this sequence is a male donor with ankylosing spondylitis. The chain is built from TRBV15 and TRBJ2-5; D is uncertain. The CDR3, as DNA: TGTGCCACCAGCAGAGTCTTGGGCTTGGAGACCCAGTACTTC. This sequence encodes CATSRVLGLETQYF.